The 22 T cell receptor beta chains listed next were all sequenced from one sample in a study of CXCR3-negative and CXCR3-positive naive CD8 T cells. Study-level results: Naive cells that were CXCR3-positive had more hydrophobic TRB CDR3s (compared with CXCR3-negative naive cells).

Antigens for these TCRs are unknown. Each TRB cDNA library was prepared by 5' RACE (with UMI labels). After re-calling the 5' RACE reads, TCRdb lists one entry per CDR3 protein, DNA absent. This repertoire includes tens of thousands of distinct CDR3 sequences. The sequenced sample consisted of naive CXCR3+ CD8+ T cells from blood. The subset here: CD45RO-CCR7+CD27+CD95- naive CD8+ T cells expressing CXCR3 (TNR3+). The receptors come from a human donor in good health. Some clones in this sample may be carry-over from other donors' samples.

The chain recombines TRBV7-2 with TRBJ1-2; the TCRdb call, TRBD1, lacks DNA for checking. Looked up from germline, CDR1 is SGHTA and CDR2 is FQGNSA. The length of the CDR3 is 14 residues. The chain's CDR3 is CASSQHGQDYGYTF.

The V gene is TRBV27, the J gene TRBJ2-7; checking the TCRdb D call of TRBD1 is not possible without DNA. Germline V gene sequence: CDR1 MNHEY, CDR2 SMNVEV (reference sequence). The CDR3 covers 15 residues. The CDR3: CASSSMTGGFYEQYF.

The V gene is TRBV4-2, the J gene TRBJ2-7; TCRdb's assignment of TRBD2 cannot be checked, as there is no DNA. The CDR3 has 14 amino acids. Per germline, CDR1 LGHNA and CDR2 YNFKEQ. CDR3 sequence reads: CASSQEVALYEQYF.

The chain uses TRBV30 and TRBJ2-1; the TCRdb call, TRBD1, lacks DNA for checking. CDR1 GTSNPN and CDR2 SVGIG come from the germline V gene (reference sequence). The length of the CDR3 is 14 residues. The CDR3 reads CAWSPWGTGSEQFF.

CDR3 in amino acids: CASSYFQGTLNEQFF. The V gene is TRBV6-2 or TRBV6-3, the J gene TRBJ2-1; there is no DNA to check the TCRdb D call of TRBD1. The germline V gene encodes CDR1 MNHEY and CDR2 SVGEGT. This CDR3 has 15 residues.

This chain uses TRBV28 with TRBJ2-7; the D call of TRBD2 rests on TCRdb alone, since no DNA is present to check it. The CDR3 sequence is 17 residues long. Germline-derived CDR1 and CDR2 are MDHEN and SYDVKM. CDR3 loop: CASSLGLAGGPSYEQYF.

The chain uses TRBV11-2 and TRBJ2-2. The CDR3 spans 15 residues. Germline CDR1 reads SGHAT; CDR2 reads FQNNGV. The CDR3 loop is CASSSHDPDTGELFF.

The CDR3 region is CASSQRTTYTEMNTEAFF. The rearrangement uses TRBV5-1 and TRBJ1-1. The CDR3 loop spans 18 amino acids. CDR1 is SGHRS, CDR2 YFSETQ, per germline.

V usage is TRBV5-1 and J usage is TRBJ2-4; the D call from TCRdb, TRBD1, cannot be confirmed without DNA. The CDR3 contains 11 residues. CDR1 is SGHRS, CDR2 YFSETQ, per germline. CDR3 loop: CASSSGQIQYF.

The CDR3 protein is CASSDPYEQYF. The chain couples TRBV7-9 to TRBJ2-7. CDR3 length: 11 residues. Germline values: CDR1 SEHNR, CDR2 FQNEAQ (reference sequence).

V is TRBV12-3 or TRBV12-4 and J is TRBJ2-1. The CDR3 length is 12 residues. This CDR3 is CASTHSYNEQFF.

The V call is TRBV28, the J call TRBJ1-3. CDR1 and CDR2 (germline): MDHEN, SYDVKM. The CDR3 runs 14 residues. The chain's CDR3 is CASSLGSSGNTIYF.

The chain couples TRBV28 to TRBJ2-7; TCRdb's D call of TRBD1 is untestable without DNA. This CDR3 is 13 amino acids long. Germline assignment: CDR1 MDHEN and CDR2 SYDVKM. CDR3 loop: CASSLEGAYEQYF. The whole variable domain, remainder taken from reference TRBV28 and TRBJ2-7, is DVKVTQSSRYLVKRTGEKVFLECVQDMDHENMFWYRQDPGLGLRLIYFSYDVKMKEKGDIPEGYSVSREKKERFSLILESASTNQTSMYLCASSLEGAYEQYFGPGTRLTVT.

The gene calls are TRBV28 and TRBJ2-2; TCRdb designates TRBD2, a call that cannot be tested without DNA. Germline V gives CDR1 MDHEN, CDR2 SYDVKM. This CDR3 contains 13 residues. This CDR3 reads CASSFGGAGELFF.

The rearrangement joins TRBV27 to TRBJ2-2. The CDR3 is made up of 14 amino acids. CDR1 and CDR2 from the germline V gene are MNHEY and SMNVEV (reference sequence). CDR3 region: CASSLAVNTGELFF.

The chain links TRBV20-1 to TRBJ2-7; TCRdb's D gene call, TRBD1, goes unchecked for lack of DNA. Per germline, CDR1 DFQATT and CDR2 SNEGSKA (reference sequence). The CDR3 covers 15 residues. The CDR3 sequence is CSTPPRTTGFYEQYF.

V and J are TRBV11-1 and TRBJ1-2; TCRdb gives TRBD1 as the D gene, but with no DNA this cannot be confirmed. The CDR3 length is 13 residues. The germline V gene has CDR1 SGHAT and CDR2 FQDESV (reference sequence). CDR3 residues: CASTFDRGYGYTF.

The V call is TRBV29-1, the J call TRBJ2-6. CDR3 size: 12 residues. CDR1 is SQVTM and CDR2 is ANQGSEA in the germline V gene. The CDR3 reads CSVEDGANVLTF.

The rearrangement uses TRBV7-7 and TRBJ2-1; TCRdb proposes TRBD1, but this gene call is untestable without DNA. The CDR3 sequence is 18 residues long. Germline assignment: CDR1 SSHAT and CDR2 FNYEAQ (reference sequence). The CDR3 sequence is CASSSAWFGTGEDNEQFF. Drawing the rest from reference TRBV7-7 and TRBJ2-1, the complete variable domain is GAGVSQSPRYKVTKRGQDVTLRCDPISSHATLYWYQQALGQGPEFLTYFNYEAQPDKSGLPSDRFSAERPEGSISTLTIQRTEQRDSAMYRCASSSAWFGTGEDNEQFFGPGTRLTVL.

The chain links TRBV12-3 or TRBV12-4 to TRBJ2-1; the D gene TCRdb calls, TRBD2, cannot be checked with no DNA. The CDR3 covers 13 residues. This CDR3 reads CASSRGPSDEQFF.

This rearrangement joins TRBV12-3 or TRBV12-4 to TRBJ2-2. The CDR3 extends over 13 amino acids. CDR3 loop: CASSRIGTGELFF.

The chain carries TRBV7-9 and TRBJ2-5. Germline assignment: CDR1 SEHNR and CDR2 FQNEAQ (reference sequence). The CDR3 runs 14 residues. CDR3: CASSSAESTETQYF.